What follows are 18 T cell receptor beta chains derived from one specimen sequenced in a study of CD8 T cells in ankylosing spondylitis. The antigens these receptors bind are not known. Study-wide results and limits: What seemed typical of ankylosing spondylitis blood was a TCR beta motif built from fewer than ten highly homologous variants.

TCRdb passed the 5' RACE reads through MiXCR, listing each CDR3 protein once. The sample gives 200,000 to 250,000 distinct CDR3 sequences, 18% of which show up once; approximately 46% is in the top ten. Sequenced material: blood, either unsorted or a sorted T cell fraction (not recorded which). The source of these receptors is a male donor with ankylosing spondylitis.

This clonotype has more than one count but fewer than ten. This rearrangement joins TRBV7-3 to TRBJ1-1, with 7 positions matching TRBD1. The CDR3 is 15 residues long. Germline-derived CDR1 and CDR2 are SGHTA and FQGTGA. V dropped 2 bases and J dropped 4; count of bases not matched to a gene: 7. The DNA for the CDR3 is TGTGCCAGCAGCTTACTTGGACAGGAGCCCACTGAAGCTTTCTTT. It translates to CASSLLGQEPTEAFF.

The chain combines TRBV27 with TRBJ2-7; maybe TRBD1 (6 bases). CDR3 size: 13 residues. The germline V and J ends were trimmed by 5 bases and 1 base, with 9 bases remaining between them. Germline V gives CDR1 MNHEY, CDR2 SMNVEV (reference sequence). The CDR3 is CASSGRGSYEQYF. Here the CDR3 DNA reads TGTGCCAGCAGTGGCAGGGGTTCCTACGAGCAGTACTTC.

The rearrangement links TRBV2 to TRBJ2-1; 12 bases fit TRBD1. The CDR3 length is 14 residues. V trimming: 6 bases; J trimming: 9 bases; junction bases outside the gene matches: 6. Germline values: CDR1 SNHLY, CDR2 FYNNEI. The CDR3 DNA is TGTGCCAGCAGGGAGGGACAGGGGGCAGGTGAGCAGTTCTTC. Amino acids: CASREGQGAGEQFF.

Concerning this clonotype itself: The junction differs from germline at one of its ends, possibly a read error. The rearrangement uses TRBV7-9 and TRBJ2-7, with D unresolved. The length of the CDR3 is 11 residues. The germline CDR1 and CDR2 sequences are SEHNR and FQNEAQ (reference sequence). CDR3 bases: TGTGCCAGCAGTAACTCCCACGAGCAGTACTTC. Amino acids: CASSNSHEQYF. The whole variable domain, filled in from reference TRBV7-9 and TRBJ2-7, reads DTGVSQNPRHKITKRGQNVTFRCDPISEHNRLYWYRQTLGQGPEFLTYFQNEAQLEKSRLLSDRFSAERPKGSFSTLEIQRTEQGDSAMYLCASSNSHEQYFGPGTRLTVT.

The chain carries TRBV4-2 and TRBJ2-7; TRBD2 matches at 9 bases. CDR1 LGHNA and CDR2 YNFKEQ come from the germline V gene. Germline trimming cut 2 bases from V and 3 bases from J; bases unmatched to any gene: 5. The CDR3 spans 15 residues. This chain's CDR3 is CASSQRLAEVYEQYF. CDR3 DNA sequence: TGTGCCAGCAGCCAAAGACTAGCGGAAGTCTACGAGCAGTACTTC.

This clonotype turned up a few times. CDR3 loop: CASSVGTGYEKLFF. In nucleotides, the CDR3 is TGTGCCAGCAGTGTCGGGACAGGATATGAAAAACTGTTTTTT. J is TRBJ1-4 and V is TRBV2; TRBD1 matches 8 bases. Germline-derived CDR1 and CDR2 are SNHLY and FYNNEI. The CDR3 sequence is 14 residues long. V was pared by 4 bases and J by 6 bases, with 4 bases of the junction left unmatched.

Many counts were recorded for this clonotype. The chain links TRBV12-3 or TRBV12-4 to TRBJ2-1; tentatively, D is TRBD1 or TRBD2 (5 bases each). The ends were cut back, 7 bases at V and 4 bases at J, with 14 bases in the middle. There are 14 residues in the CDR3. CDR3 sequence reads: CASNGAAEYNEQFF. Here the CDR3 DNA reads TGTGCCAGCAACGGGGCGGCAGAGTACAATGAGCAGTTCTTC.

The chain employs TRBV18 and TRBJ2-3, with 10 bases fitting TRBD2. Trimming at V came to 4 bases and at J to 7 bases, leaving 5 bases not matched to a gene. The CDR3 has 14 amino acids. CDR1 is KGHSH and CDR2 is LQKENI in the germline V gene. CDR3 in DNA: TGTGCCAGCTCACGCGTAGCGGGAGGAAATACGCAGTATTTT. Translating gives CASSRVAGGNTQYF.

The chain employs TRBV27 and TRBJ2-2; TRBD2 matches 8 bases. The CDR3 sequence is 17 residues long. The V and J ends lost 8 bases and 2 bases, in that order; junction bases with no gene match: 13. Germline CDR1 MNHEY, CDR2 SMNVEV (reference sequence). The CDR3 loop reads CASRPLAGTTNTGELFF. CDR3 DNA sequence: TGTGCCAGCCGGCCGTTAGCGGGAACGACCAACACCGGGGAGCTGTTTTTT.

This clonotype has a handful of counts. The chain joins TRBV7-9 to TRBJ1-1, with D unresolved. Germline V gene lookup returns CDR1 SEHNR and CDR2 FQNEAQ (reference sequence). CDR3 size: 15 residues. V shed 5 bases and J shed 0 bases, with 13 bases lying between them. CDR3 region: CASSNTRGMNTEAFF. As DNA, the CDR3 is TGTGCCAGCAGCAACACCCGGGGTATGAACACTGAAGCTTTCTTT. The whole variable domain, filled in from reference TRBV7-9 and TRBJ1-1, reads DTGVSQNPRHKITKRGQNVTFRCDPISEHNRLYWYRQTLGQGPEFLTYFQNEAQLEKSRLLSDRFSAERPKGSFSTLEIQRTEQGDSAMYLCASSNTRGMNTEAFFGQGTRLTVV.

The chain links TRBV28 to TRBJ1-5, with D possibly being TRBD1 (6 bases). Trimming took off 4 bases at V and 1 base at J, with 11 bases between the two ends. Looked up from germline, CDR1 is MDHEN and CDR2 is SYDVKM. CDR3 size: 15 residues. As DNA, the CDR3 is TGTGCCAGCAGTTGGGAGGGGGGGAGCAATCAGCCCCAGCATTTT. Its translation is CASSWEGGSNQPQHF.

The chain has TRBV6-5 and TRBJ2-1, with TRBD2 identical over 8 bases. Germline assignment: CDR1 MNHEY and CDR2 SVGAGI. The CDR3 has 19 amino acids. Trimming removed 6 bases from V and 0 bases from J; junction bases left unmatched: 16. The CDR3 reads CASSYQGLGDASSYNEQFF. DNA for the CDR3: TGTGCCAGCAGCTACCAGGGACTAGGGGATGCGAGCTCCTACAATGAGCAGTTCTTC.

V usage is TRBV4-1 and J usage is TRBJ2-7; 9 bases line up with TRBD1. CDR3 length: 17 residues. In germline, CDR1 is MGHRA, CDR2 YSYEKL. V lost 1 base to trimming and J lost 0 bases; unmatched junction nucleotides: 7. The CDR3 DNA sequence: TGCGCCAGCAGCCAAGCCCCCGGGACAGGGCGCTCCTACGAGCAGTACTTC. Amino acid sequence: CASSQAPGTGRSYEQYF.

This clonotype was seen just once. This rearrangement joins TRBV9 to TRBJ2-3, with TRBD2 identical over 8 bases. V was pared by 0 bases and J by 2 bases, with 14 bases of the junction left unmatched. The CDR3 consists of 19 residues. Germline V gene lookup returns CDR1 SGDLS and CDR2 YYNGEE. This CDR3 is CASSVALNVGGGTTDTQYF. The CDR3 region has the DNA TGTGCCAGCAGCGTAGCCCTAAACGTCGGGGGGGGAACCACAGATACGCAGTATTTT.

The J gene is TRBJ2-5, the V gene TRBV30; weak D call: TRBD1 (6 bases). CDR3 size: 11 residues. V was pared by 4 bases and J by 3 bases, with 6 bases between. Germline CDR1 and CDR2: GTSNPN and SVGIG (reference sequence). The CDR3 sequence: CAWTGEETQYF. DNA of the CDR3: TGTGCCTGGACAGGGGAAGAGACCCAGTACTTC.

This rearrangement joins TRBV5-6 to TRBJ2-3; possible D gene TRBD1, 6 bases. The CDR3 loop spans 15 amino acids. The germline gives CDR1 SGHDT, CDR2 YYEEEE. Trimming left V 4 bases short and J 3 bases short, with 15 bases between. Written as DNA, the CDR3 is TGTGCCAGCAGCCTAGATACAGGGCAGACAGATACGCAGTATTTT. Its protein product is CASSLDTGQTDTQYF.

This clonotype showed up many times. The chain links TRBV4-1 to TRBJ2-7; TRBD1 aligns across 10 bases. The trim removed 2 bases at V and 3 bases at J, leaving 4 bases unmatched. Germline assignment: CDR1 MGHRA and CDR2 YSYEKL. The CDR3 has 15 residues. The CDR3 nucleotides are TGCGCCAGCAGCCAAACCGGGACAGGGGACTACGAGCAGTACTTC. Amino acids: CASSQTGTGDYEQYF.

This clonotype was counted only a few times. V and J are TRBV20-1 and TRBJ2-7; 11 nucleotides line up with TRBD2. J was trimmed by 0 bases and V by 7 bases; bases with no gene match: 8. CDR1 and CDR2 from the germline V gene are DFQATT and SNEGSKA (reference sequence). This CDR3 is built from 15 residues. CDR3 DNA: TGCAGTGTCGCTATAGCGGGAGGGATCTCCTACGAGCAGTACTTC. It encodes CSVAIAGGISYEQYF.